What follows describes a single T cell receptor beta chain. Its ends do not fully match the called genes, so a read error is possible. The sample comes from a study of CD4 and CD8 cells across lung adenocarcinoma regions. MiXCR was run by TCRdb on the PCR reads, yielding one entry per CDR3 protein. The sample lists about 16,000 distinct CDR3 sequences; 45% to 60% were seen once. The patients had localized lung adenocarcinoma, a non-small cell subtype. Looked up from germline, CDR1 is MNHNS and CDR2 is SASEGT. The CDR3 has 14 amino acids. This clonotype originated in a female donor with lung adenocarcinoma. The CD4 and CD8 labels of this study may be unreliable. The chain is built from TRBV6-1 and TRBJ2-3; 8 bases fit TRBD1. The sample comprised CD8+ T cells from the center of a lung tumor. This chain's CDR3 is CGGRGRGPTDTQYF. CDR3 DNA sequence: TGTGGCGGCAGGGGGCGGGGACCCACAGATACGCAGTACTTT.